This T cell receptor (beta chain) was sequenced during a study of cytomegalovirus exposure and HLA in healthy donors. Study-level points and caveats: Cytomegalovirus-associated TCR beta chains were listed, numbering some 180. For TCR beta chains, V- and J-gene trimming was later linked to a missense DCLRE1C variant.

Of note for this clone: The antigen is unknown.

13 Jbeta primers and 60 Vbeta primers were used for the PCR. This table comes from immunoSEQ multiplex PCR, and its TCRdb copy is limited to in-frame clones, with some not included. This sample yields 160,000 or so clones, of which roughly 84% are seen a single time; 1% belongs to the top ten. The CDR3 length is 14 residues. The germline gives CDR1 SGDLS, CDR2 YYNGEE. V shed 5 bases and J shed 3 bases, with 15 bases lying between them. Input material: PBMCs. This receptor was obtained from a man in his thirties or forties in good health and CMV-seronegative. The chain combines TRBV9 with TRBJ2-7; tentatively, D is TRBD1 (6 bases). The CDR3, as DNA: TGTGCCAGCAGTCCGACAGGAGCAGGCTACGAGCAGTACTTC. Amino acids: CASSPTGAGYEQYF.